These T cell receptor beta chains were read from a single sample in a study of human thymus T cells. Sequenced by immunoSEQ multiplex PCR; TCRdb stores in-frame clones only, minus some. This sample has some 44,000 clones, with approximately 95% found just once. Sequencing input: blood. All receptors derive from a girl in the first two years of life with a congenital heart defect but otherwise immunologically healthy. Both conserved end residues are part of each CDR3. D genes are given only for firm matches.

j_gene: TRBJ2-2
v_gene: TRBV14
d_gene: TRBD1
CDR3nt: TGTGCCAGCAGCCGAGACAGGGGGCTTCACGGGGAGCTGTTTTTT
CDR3aa: CASSRDRGLHGELFF

j_gene: TRBJ2-3
v_gene: TRBV14
d_gene: -
CDR3nt: TGTGCCAGCAGCCTAACCCAGAGCCGGATCATCACAGATACGCAGTATTTT
CDR3aa: CASSLTQSRIITDTQYF

j_gene: TRBJ2-1
v_gene: TRBV30
d_gene: TRBD2
CDR3nt: TGTGCCTGGACTGTGTTTTCTAGCGGGATTCACAATGAGCAGTTCTTC
CDR3aa: CAWTVFSSGIHNEQFF

j_gene: TRBJ2-7
v_gene: TRBV7-2
d_gene: -
CDR3nt: TGTGCCAGCAGTGCCCTCCCTTCCTACGAGCAGTACTTC
CDR3aa: CASSALPSYEQYF

j_gene: TRBJ1-2
v_gene: TRBV7-2
d_gene: -
CDR3nt: TGTGCCAGCAGCTTAGCCCAGGGGTATGGCTACACCTTC
CDR3aa: CASSLAQGYGYTF

j_gene: TRBJ2-3
v_gene: TRBV4-2
d_gene: TRBD2
CDR3nt: TGTGCCAGCAGCCCCCTTGGCGGGAGAGGGAGCACAGATACGCAGTATTTT
CDR3aa: CASSPLGGRGSTDTQYF

j_gene: TRBJ1-4
v_gene: TRBV7-2
d_gene: -
CDR3nt: TGTGCCAGCAGCAGTGCGGGATATGAAAAACTGTTTTTT
CDR3aa: CASSSAGYEKLFF

j_gene: TRBJ2-1
v_gene: TRBV5-6
d_gene: TRBD2
CDR3nt: TGTGCCAGCAGCTTGGTAACTAGCGGGAGGGCCAAAGAGCAGTTCTTC
CDR3aa: CASSLVTSGRAKEQFF

j_gene: TRBJ2-3
v_gene: TRBV27
d_gene: -
CDR3nt: TGTGCCAGCAGCACAGCGGGTGTTACGCAGTATTTT
CDR3aa: CASSTAGVTQYF

j_gene: TRBJ1-2
v_gene: TRBV30
d_gene: TRBD1
CDR3nt: TGTGCCTGGAGTGTACAGGGGACAGGGTGGGGCTACACCTTC
CDR3aa: CAWSVQGTGWGYTF

j_gene: TRBJ2-5
v_gene: TRBV5-4
d_gene: -
CDR3nt: TGTGCCAGCAGCTTGCGGAGCCGAGAGACCCAGTACTTC
CDR3aa: CASSLRSRETQYF

j_gene: TRBJ1-4
v_gene: TRBV5-1
d_gene: TRBD1
CDR3nt: TGCGCCAGCAGCTTGGGGACAGGTCAGGCTGAAAAACTGTTTTTT
CDR3aa: CASSLGTGQAEKLFF

j_gene: TRBJ2-1
v_gene: TRBV5-4
d_gene: -
CDR3nt: TGTGCCAGCAGGCTGGAGGGGGGGGCGCGACGTAATGAGCAGTTCTTC
CDR3aa: CASRLEGGARRNEQFF

j_gene: TRBJ1-1
v_gene: TRBV6-5
d_gene: TRBD1
CDR3nt: TGTGCCAGCAGTTACAAGGGGGCGAGCACTGAAGCTTTCTTT
CDR3aa: CASSYKGASTEAFF

j_gene: TRBJ2-7
v_gene: TRBV28
d_gene: TRBD1
CDR3nt: TGTGCCAGCAGTGATACCGGGACAGGGAGCTACGAGCAGTACTTC
CDR3aa: CASSDTGTGSYEQYF

j_gene: TRBJ2-7
v_gene: TRBV19
d_gene: TRBD1
CDR3nt: TGTGCCAGTAGTTTCGGATGGCCGGGACAGGGAGCCTACGAGCAGTACTTC
CDR3aa: CASSFGWPGQGAYEQYF